This entry lists 32 T cell receptor beta chains sequenced from one sample in a study of blood T cell repertoires in COVID-19 (dated by TCRdb to 2018 to 2021). Receptor amplification or capture employed the immunoSEQ multiplex PCR assay. TCRdb re-hosts the immuneACCESS table, in-frame sequences only. Its copies lack some clones; in the studies checked, an unresolved V gene accounts for under half of them, and the cause for the rest is not known. The sample yields 100,000 to 150,000 clones; over 70% were counted once. About 4% of the sample comes from the top ten. The sequenced material came from peripheral blood. The receptors originated from a woman aged 45 to 65 with acute or convalescent COVID-19.

The CDR3 coding sequence is TGTGCCAGCAGTGATAATCGGAATGAGCAGTTCTTC. Protein: CASSDNRNEQFF. This sequence joins TRBV2 and TRBJ2-1, with D unresolved. The CDR3 spans 12 residues. The germline V and J ends were trimmed by 3 bases and 7 bases, with 7 bases remaining between them. Germline values: CDR1 SNHLY, CDR2 FYNNEI.

The V call is TRBV7-9, the J call TRBJ2-5; D may be TRBD1 (5 bases). Germline V gene data show CDR1 as SEHNR and CDR2 as FQNEAQ (reference sequence). The CDR3 consists of 15 residues. Trimming left V 8 bases short and J 5 bases short, with 21 bases between. In DNA form, the CDR3 reads TGTGCCAGCGGGGCTCAAGGGGTGGTAGAGGAGACCCAGTACTTC. It yields the protein CASGAQGVVEETQYF.

The CDR3 coding sequence is TGTGCCAGCAGCTTTGGCAGAGAAGCTTTCTTT. The encoded protein is CASSFGREAFF. V and J are TRBV7-6 and TRBJ1-1; D remains ambiguous. This CDR3 has 11 residues. Trimming shortened V by 3 bases and J by 8 bases, and 7 bases separated the two germline ends. CDR1 and CDR2 (germline): SGHVS, FNYEAQ.

The V call is TRBV28, the J call TRBJ1-4; 9 positions agree with TRBD1. The CDR3 totals 17 residues. V lost 7 bases, J lost 8 bases, and 17 bases stayed unmatched. Germline V lookup: CDR1 MDHEN, CDR2 SYDVKM. The CDR3 region is CASIGAPGQGWGEKLFF. The CDR3 DNA follows: TGTGCCAGCATAGGGGCCCCGGGACAGGGATGGGGGGAAAAACTGTTTTTT.

The rearrangement uses TRBV5-4 and TRBJ1-2; 11 bases align to TRBD1. Germline V CDR1 and CDR2: SGHNT, YYREEE (reference sequence). CDR3 size: 14 residues. J was trimmed by 7 bases and V by 5 bases; bases with no gene match: 7. The CDR3 nucleotides read TGTGCCAGCAGACAGGACAGGGGGCAAGTTGGCTACACCTTC. It is translated as CASRQDRGQVGYTF.

The gene calls are TRBV5-1 and TRBJ1-3; tentative D call: TRBD1 (6 bases). The germline gives CDR1 SGHRS, CDR2 YFSETQ. Trimming removed 4 bases from V and 4 bases from J, with 9 bases in between. The CDR3 spans 13 residues. The CDR3 here is CASSAGTGNTIYF. The CDR3 region has the DNA TGCGCCAGCAGCGCCGGGACAGGAAACACCATATATTTT.

V and J are TRBV29-1 and TRBJ1-5; 8 positions agree with TRBD1. The germline gives CDR1 SQVTM, CDR2 ANQGSEA. This CDR3 has 15 residues. V shed 2 bases and J 5 bases; nucleotides not matched to a gene: 8. CDR3 coding DNA: TGCAGCGTTGAAATCGGAGGGACAGGAGATCAGCCCCAGCATTTT. Translation: CSVEIGGTGDQPQHF.

This chain uses TRBV2 with TRBJ1-3, with D hard to call. CDR3 length: 15 amino acids. The germline gives CDR1 SNHLY, CDR2 FYNNEI. V was pared by 4 bases and J by 4 bases, with 14 bases between. In nucleotides, the CDR3 is TGTGCCAGCAGTGGAGCCCGGGGAGGCGGAAACACCATATATTTT. Translating it yields CASSGARGGGNTIYF. The entire variable domain, with the rest obtained from reference TRBV2 and TRBJ1-3, is as follows: EPEVTQTPSHQVTQMGQEVILRCVPISNHLYFYWYRQILGQKVEFLVSFYNNEISEKSEIFDDQFSVERPDGSNFTLKIRSTKLEDSAMYFCASSGARGGGNTIYFGEGSWLTVV.

This clone has a single count. The chain uses TRBV5-1 and TRBJ2-7, with D tentatively TRBD2 (6 bases). In germline, CDR1 is SGHRS, CDR2 YFSETQ. V lost 5 bases and J 4 bases, leaving 19 bases between the germline ends. This CDR3 spans 15 amino acids. DNA for the CDR3: TGCGCCAGCAGAAATGGAGGGCCGACTATATACGAGCAGTACTTC. It specifies CASRNGGPTIYEQYF.

The chain employs TRBV5-5 and TRBJ1-5, with D possibly being TRBD1 (6 bases). The CDR3 totals 15 residues. Germline lookup yields CDR1 SGHKS and CDR2 YYEKEE (reference sequence). With 4 bases removed from V and 0 bases from J, the gap between germline ends came to 11 bases. DNA for the CDR3: TGTGCCAGCAGCCAGGGACACTATAGCAATCAGCCCCAGCATTTT. Protein product: CASSQGHYSNQPQHF. Full variable domain (missing parts from reference TRBV5-5 and TRBJ1-5): DAGVTQSPTHLIKTRGQQVTLRCSPISGHKSVSWYQQVLGQGPQFIFQYYEKEERGRGNFPDRFSARQFPNYSSELNVNALLLGDSALYLCASSQGHYSNQPQHFGDGTRLSIL.

The V call is TRBV7-3, the J call TRBJ1-2; TRBD1 matches 8 bases. Losses at the gene ends were 5 bases for V and 5 bases for J; bases not matched to a gene: 4. The germline gives CDR1 SGHTA, CDR2 FQGTGA. CDR3 size: 13 residues. CDR3 nucleotides: TGTGCCAGCAGCCTACAGGGGGGGTATGGCTACACCTTC. Its protein is CASSLQGGYGYTF.

The sample holds a few counts of this clone. The genes are TRBV5-1 and TRBJ1-2; the match to TRBD1 covers 9 bases. The germline gives CDR1 SGHRS, CDR2 YFSETQ. This CDR3 comprises 15 residues. V was pared by 4 bases and J by 4 bases, with 8 bases of the junction left unmatched. CDR3 coding DNA: TGCGCCAGCAGCCCGGGACAGGGTTCGCGCTATGGCTACACCTTC. It codes for CASSPGQGSRYGYTF.

The rearrangement uses TRBV29-1 and TRBJ2-3; tentative D call: TRBD2 (6 bases). The CDR3 has 13 residues. The germline V gene has CDR1 SQVTM and CDR2 ANQGSEA. V dropped 4 bases and J dropped 4 bases, with 12 bases sitting between them. The CDR3 nucleotides are TGCAGCGTTGCGACTAGTTCGGCAGATACGCAGTATTTT. Translated: CSVATSSADTQYF.

This clone has just a few counts. CDR3 sequence reads: CASSLVPMTGAGNTIYF. CDR3 nucleotides: TGTGCCAGCAGCTTAGTTCCTATGACAGGGGCGGGAAACACCATATATTTT. This rearrangement joins TRBV7-8 to TRBJ1-3, with TRBD1 matching over 8 bases. CDR3 length equals 17 residues. Germline CDR1 SGHVS, CDR2 FQNEAQ. V lost 1 base and J lost 4; bases outside the gene matches: 9.

The gene calls are TRBV2 and TRBJ2-3, with TRBD2 identical over 12 bases. Germline CDR1 reads SNHLY; CDR2 reads FYNNEI. The CDR3 runs to 15 residues. After removal of 6 bases from V and 12 bases from J, the junction contained 13 bases not matched to a gene. Here the CDR3 reads CASSSKELAGGSQYF. CDR3 coding DNA: TGTGCCAGCAGCTCGAAGGAACTAGCGGGGGGATCTCAGTATTTT.

The chain joins TRBV6-6 to TRBJ2-5, with a possible D match to TRBD1 (6 bases). V dropped 1 base and J dropped 4 bases, with 16 bases sitting between them. Germline-derived CDR1 and CDR2 are MNHNY and SVGAGI (reference sequence). This CDR3 has 16 amino acids. The CDR3 here is CASSYFGRGVGETQYF. The CDR3, as DNA: TGTGCCAGCAGTTACTTCGGCAGGGGTGTCGGAGAGACCCAGTACTTC.

The genes are TRBV6-1 and TRBJ1-1; D call uncertain. CDR3 length: 14 amino acids. Looked up from germline, CDR1 is MNHNS and CDR2 is SASEGT. V shed 1 base and J shed 0 bases, with 6 bases lying between them. CDR3 protein: CASSEEGVNTEAFF. The CDR3 region has the DNA TGTGCCAGCAGTGAAGAAGGAGTGAACACTGAAGCTTTCTTT.

With respect to this clone: A read error may produce the germline difference seen at one junction end. The gene calls are TRBV7-2 and TRBJ2-2; 8 bases agree with TRBD2. The length of the CDR3 is 17 residues. Germline CDR1 is SGHTA and CDR2 is FQGNSA. The CDR3 coding sequence is TGTGCCAGCACCTTAGATTTGGCGGGAGGCGACACCGGGGAGCTGTTTTTT. It codes for CASTLDLAGGDTGELFF.

This clone was recorded once. The chain carries TRBV6-1 and TRBJ1-5; TRBD1 matches at 9 bases. Germline assignment: CDR1 MNHNS and CDR2 SASEGT. This CDR3 has 17 residues. V lost 1 base to trimming and J lost 5 bases; unmatched junction nucleotides: 9. The CDR3 DNA is TGTGCCAGCAGTGAAGAACAAGACGGACAGGGGTATCAGCCCCAGCATTTT. Amino acid sequence: CASSEEQDGQGYQPQHF.

The chain recombines TRBV7-3 with TRBJ2-3; 10 nucleotides match TRBD2. Trimming at V came to 7 bases and at J to 5 bases, leaving 21 bases not matched to a gene. Germline V gene lookup returns CDR1 SGHTA and CDR2 FQGTGA. The CDR3 is made up of 19 amino acids. CDR3 residues: CASTLRGAGAGGAGDTQYF. Written as DNA, the CDR3 is TGTGCCAGCACCCTTCGTGGGGCTGGAGCGGGAGGGGCAGGAGATACGCAGTATTTT.

This chain connects TRBV27 to TRBJ1-2; 12 bases map to TRBD1. The V gene's germline CDR1 is MNHEY and CDR2 SMNVEV (reference sequence). The CDR3 contains 16 residues. J lost 8 bases, V lost 0 bases, and 7 bases had no gene match. CDR3 residues: CASSLSPGQGALGYTF. In nucleotides, the CDR3 is TGTGCCAGCAGTTTATCACCGGGACAGGGGGCCTTGGGCTACACCTTC.

V is TRBV5-6 and J is TRBJ2-1, with 8 bases identical to TRBD2. J was trimmed by 5 bases and V by 4 bases; bases with no gene match: 8. The CDR3 runs 15 residues. Germline V gene lookup returns CDR1 SGHDT and CDR2 YYEEEE. The CDR3 region has the DNA TGTGCCAGCAGCCTTCGGGGGGGCCTAGACAATGAGCAGTTCTTC. Protein product: CASSLRGGLDNEQFF.

V gene TRBV14 combines with J gene TRBJ2-1, with TRBD2 as a possible D gene (6 bases). The V gene lost 0 bases and the J gene lost 7 bases, with 16 bases spanning the gap. The CDR3 covers 16 residues. The germline CDR1 and CDR2 sequences are SGHDN and FVKESK. CDR3 nucleotide sequence: TGTGCCAGCAGCCAAGACCGGCTACCGGGGAGGAATGAGCAGTTCTTC. Amino acid sequence: CASSQDRLPGRNEQFF.

The J gene is TRBJ2-3, the V gene TRBV6-1; D might be TRBD2 (6 bases). Trimming shortened V by 2 bases and J by 2 bases, and 14 bases separated the two germline ends. The CDR3 length is 16 residues. From germline, CDR1 is MNHNS and CDR2 SASEGT. The CDR3 DNA reads as TGTGCCAGCAGTGAAAAAGTTGCGGGGATCACAGATACGCAGTATTTT. Protein sequence: CASSEKVAGITDTQYF.

The table lists this clone with a few counts. The chain carries TRBV5-1 and TRBJ2-1, with 9 bases aligning to TRBD2. V was clipped by 4 bases and J by 2 bases; unmatched bases: 13. The CDR3 is 18 amino acids. The V gene's germline CDR1 is SGHRS and CDR2 YFSETQ. The CDR3 bases are TGCGCCAGCAGCCGCGGGACTAGCAACGAGGTCCCCTACAATGAGCAGTTCTTC. Translating it yields CASSRGTSNEVPYNEQFF.

The chain is built from TRBV3-1 (or the pseudogene TRBV3-2) and TRBJ2-1, with D tentatively TRBD1 (6 bases). V lost 4 bases and J lost 8, with 12 bases in between. CDR1 is LGHDT, CDR2 YNNKEL, per germline (reference sequence). This CDR3 comprises 13 residues. This CDR3 reads CASSLVGGHEQFF. The CDR3, as DNA: TGTGCCAGCAGCCTTGTTGGGGGCCATGAGCAGTTCTTC.

Note on this clone: Germline is not matched at one junction end, which may reflect a read error. The chain employs TRBV7-3 and TRBJ2-5; 10 bases map to TRBD2. The CDR3 totals 14 residues. CDR1 and CDR2 (germline): SGHTA, FQGTGA. CDR3 residues: CASSLSGGQGTQYF. In DNA, the CDR3 is TGTGCCAGCAGCCTTAGCGGGGGGCAAGGGACCCAGTACTTC.

The chain carries TRBV28 and TRBJ2-5, with D maybe TRBD1 (6 bases). The germline V and J ends were trimmed by 4 bases and 6 bases, with 21 bases remaining between them. The CDR3 is 16 residues long. Per germline, CDR1 MDHEN and CDR2 SYDVKM. The CDR3 is CASSSPGAGAQKTQYF. The DNA for the CDR3 is TGTGCCAGCAGTTCTCCTGGGGCAGGGGCTCAGAAGACCCAGTACTTC.

This clone has a single count. This chain joins TRBV10-3 and TRBJ2-2, with D tentatively TRBD2 (7 bases). V gave up 4 bases and J gave up 4 bases, with 13 bases separating them. The CDR3 covers 15 residues. Germline CDR1 reads ENHRY; CDR2 reads SYGVKD. Written as DNA, the CDR3 is TGTGCCATCAGTGCATCACGGGGGGCCACCGGGGAGCTGTTTTTT. It yields the protein CAISASRGATGELFF.

The V gene is TRBV9, the J gene TRBJ1-3, with D uncertain. The V end was cut by 4 bases, the J end by 0 bases, with 17 bases between. Germline CDR1 reads SGDLS; CDR2 reads YYNGEE. There are 17 residues in the CDR3. The CDR3 DNA follows: TGTGCCAGCAGCCCCCGAACGACACATAACTCTGGAAACACCATATATTTT. It yields the protein CASSPRTTHNSGNTIYF.

The chain combines TRBV4-2 with TRBJ1-5; D call uncertain. This CDR3 has 13 amino acids. Germline CDR1 is LGHNA and CDR2 is YNFKEQ. Deletions cut 0 bases from V and 4 bases from J, with 4 bases between. This CDR3 reads CASSQDENQPQHF. The CDR3 DNA sequence: TGTGCCAGCAGCCAAGACGAGAATCAGCCCCAGCATTTT.

The rearrangement uses TRBV5-1 and TRBJ1-4, with 11 bases that match TRBD1. The CDR3 runs 14 residues. Germline V lookup: CDR1 SGHRS, CDR2 YFSETQ. J gave up 8 bases and V 5 bases, and 5 bases lay outside the gene matches. The CDR3 DNA sequence: TGCGCCAGCAGGGGCGGGACAGGGGGAGAAAAACTGTTTTTT. Protein product: CASRGGTGGEKLFF.